The present TCR beta chain was sequenced within a study of regulatory T cells in long-lasting Graves disease. There are a few counts of this clonotype. The time point: newly diagnosed GD, antithyroid drugs for less than 3 months. The authors made the TCR library using RNA they extracted from PBMCs. Combining iRepertoire HTBI primers with Arm-PCR of CDR3 regions, the authors built TCR beta libraries. TCRdb called the multiplex PCR reads again in MiXCR, with one record for every CDR3 protein. There are 450,000 to 600,000 distinct CDR3 sequences in the sample; around 15% occur only once, and 9% to 15% lies in the top ten. CDR3 length equals 11 residues. Trimming took 7 bases from V and 7 from J; bases not matched to a gene: 3. CDR1 is SQVTM, CDR2 ANQGSEA, per germline. These data also featured in a second study, about T cells in Graves' hyperthyroidism and ophthalmopathy. This second study notes: Investigators excluded patients with uncontrolled infection, other autoimmune disease, pregnancy or lactation. Researchers ran a first-round RT-PCR on the TCR CDR3 using the HTBI primer set. Blood samples included most of the expanded thyroid clonotypes exceeding 0.001. Ophthalmopathy and stable hyperthyroidism were told apart by a 13 V-J model.

The chain links TRBV29-1 to TRBJ2-1; 8 bases map to TRBD1. The TCR was taken from a man between 40 and 49 years old with Graves disease. Sequenced material: peripheral blood mononuclear cells (PBMCs), taken at new diagnosis, from a patient treated with antithyroid drugs. The CDR3 reads CSGWTGNEQFF. The CDR3 DNA is TGCAGCGGTTGGACAGGGAATGAGCAGTTCTTC.